This T cell receptor beta chain was recovered during a study of regulatory T cells in long-lasting Graves disease. Construction of TCR beta libraries relied on iRepertoire HTBI primers and on Arm-PCR targeting CDR3 regions. TCRdb re-derived calls from the multiplex PCR reads in MiXCR, one entry per CDR3 protein. The sample lists about 420,000 distinct CDR3 sequences, around 22% occurring once. Germline V gene sequence: CDR1 SGHRS, CDR2 YFSETQ. CDR3 length: 15 amino acids. Trimming removed 4 bases at V and 7 bases at J, with 21 bases between. Time point noted: persistent/refractory GD, antithyroid drugs over 5 years with positive TRAb. TCR sequences were obtained from RNA taken from PBMCs.

The rearrangement joins TRBV5-1 to TRBJ2-7; TRBD1 is a possible D gene (6 bases). The clonotype was recovered from a female donor with Graves disease. Source: peripheral blood mononuclear cells (PBMCs), taken when the disease was refractory, from a patient treated with antithyroid drugs. The CDR3 sequence is CASSQNRELSREQYF. CDR3 in DNA: TGCGCCAGCAGCCAGAACAGGGAATTGTCTAGAGAGCAGTACTTC. Using reference TRBV5-1 and TRBJ2-7 for the parts outside the CDR3, the full variable domain is KAGVTQTPRYLIKTRGQQVTLSCSPISGHRSVSWYQQTPGQGLQFLFEYFSETQRNKGNFPGRFSGRQFSNSRSEMNVSTLELGDSALYLCASSQNRELSREQYFGPGTRLTVT.